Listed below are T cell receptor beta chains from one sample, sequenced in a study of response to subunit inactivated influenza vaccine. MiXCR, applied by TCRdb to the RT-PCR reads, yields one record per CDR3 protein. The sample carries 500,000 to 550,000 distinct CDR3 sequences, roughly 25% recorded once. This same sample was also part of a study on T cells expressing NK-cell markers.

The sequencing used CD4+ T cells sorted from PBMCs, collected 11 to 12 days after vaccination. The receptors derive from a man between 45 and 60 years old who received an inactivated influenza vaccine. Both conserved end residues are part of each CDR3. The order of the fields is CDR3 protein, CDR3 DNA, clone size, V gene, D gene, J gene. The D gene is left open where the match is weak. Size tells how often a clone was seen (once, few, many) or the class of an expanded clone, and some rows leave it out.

CASSLGVNIAKNIQYF	TGTGCCAGCAGTTTAGGAGTGAATATAGCCAAAAACATTCAGTACTTC	NA	TRBV28	NA	TRBJ2-4
CSVAGTGVREQYF	TGCAGCGTTGCTGGGACAGGGGTTCGCGAGCAGTACTTC	NA	TRBV29-1	TRBD1	TRBJ2-7
CASSSGTGAKNIQYF	TGCGCCAGCAGCTCTGGGACAGGGGCCAAAAACATTCAGTACTTC	NA	TRBV5-1	TRBD1	TRBJ2-4
CASGSERGNQPQHF	TGTGCCAGCGGATCGGAAAGAGGCAATCAGCCCCAGCATTTT	NA	TRBV2	NA	TRBJ1-5
CASSQTTGSYEQYF	TGTGCCAGCAGCCAGACTACAGGGTCCTACGAGCAGTACTTC	NA	TRBV6-2/TRBV6-3	NA	TRBJ2-7
CASSRLAGGPTDTQYF	TGCGCCAGCAGCCGACTAGCGGGAGGGCCAACAGATACGCAGTATTTT	NA	TRBV5-1	TRBD2	TRBJ2-3
CASSLRQDYGYTF	TGTGCCAGCAGCTTGAGACAGGATTATGGCTACACCTTC	few	TRBV5-7	NA	TRBJ1-2
CASSLGGSDQPQHF	TGCGCCAGCAGCTTGGGAGGGTCGGATCAGCCCCAGCATTTT	NA	TRBV5-1	NA	TRBJ1-5
CASSRKAGTSEGGTQYF	TGCGCCAGCAGCCGGAAGGCCGGGACTAGCGAAGGAGGGACGCAGTATTTT	NA	TRBV4-3	TRBD2	TRBJ2-3
CASSIGSRTDTQYF	TGCGCCAGCAGCATAGGATCTCGCACAGATACGCAGTATTTT	NA	TRBV5-1	NA	TRBJ2-3
CASSSTDGYEQYF	TGTGCCAGCAGCTCCACAGACGGCTACGAGCAGTACTTC	few	TRBV7-2	NA	TRBJ2-7
CATGRRGDTDTQYF	TGTGCCACCGGTCGGCGGGGGGACACAGATACGCAGTATTTT	few	TRBV24-1	TRBD2	TRBJ2-3
CSARGQRGLNEQFF	TGCAGTGCTAGAGGGCAAAGAGGGTTGAATGAGCAGTTCTTC	few	TRBV20-1	NA	TRBJ2-1
CSVSQGEETQYF	TGCAGCGTTTCACAGGGGGAGGAGACCCAGTACTTC	few	TRBV29-1	TRBD1	TRBJ2-5
CASSTPMKGAGTEAFF	TGTGCCAGCAGTACTCCGATGAAAGGTGCGGGCACTGAAGCTTTCTTT	few	TRBV6-5	NA	TRBJ1-1
CASSYETYNEQFF	TGTGCCAGCAGCTATGAGACCTACAATGAGCAGTTCTTC	NA	TRBV7-9	NA	TRBJ2-1
CASSFWTKASVLRSEQYF	TGTGCCAGCAGCTTCTGGACTAAGGCCTCCGTACTAAGGTCCGAGCAGTACTTC	few	TRBV6-2/TRBV6-3	NA	TRBJ2-7
CASSLALIAGSDTQYF	TGTGCCAGCAGCTTAGCGCTAATAGCGGGGAGTGATACGCAGTATTTT	NA	TRBV7-9	TRBD2	TRBJ2-3
CASRNGLYEQYF	TGTGCCAGCAGAAACGGACTTTACGAGCAGTACTTC	few	TRBV28	NA	TRBJ2-7
CASILREVQYF	TGTGCCAGCATACTCAGGGAGGTGCAGTACTTC	NA	TRBV27	NA	TRBJ2-7
CASSTGATTEAPQYF	TGCGCCAGCAGTACGGGGGCGACAACAGAAGCACCCCAGTACTTC	NA	TRBV5-1	NA	TRBJ2-5
CASSGLGGRGSYEQYF	TGCGCCAGCAGCGGCCTGGGGGGCAGGGGGTCCTACGAGCAGTACTTC	NA	TRBV5-1	NA	TRBJ2-7
CSATGTGAGYTF	TGCAGCGCCACCGGGACAGGGGCCGGCTACACCTTC	NA	TRBV29-1	TRBD1	TRBJ1-2
CATSDSGGGALDEQFF	TGTGCCACCAGTGATTCGGGCGGGGGGGCCTTGGATGAGCAGTTCTTC	NA	TRBV24-1	TRBD2	TRBJ2-1
CASSLLAPNEQFF	TGTGCCAGCAGTTTACTAGCCCCCAATGAGCAGTTCTTC	NA	TRBV6-2/TRBV6-3	NA	TRBJ2-1
CATSERFGGNNEQFF	TGTGCCACCAGTGAACGATTCGGGGGCAACAATGAGCAGTTCTTC	NA	TRBV24-1	NA	TRBJ2-1
CSATQETQYF	TGCAGTGCGACTCAAGAGACCCAGTACTTC	many	TRBV20-1	NA	TRBJ2-5
CASSQGGRGVKGQPQHF	TGCGCCAGCAGCCAAGGGGGCCGGGGGGTAAAAGGTCAGCCCCAGCATTTT	few	TRBV4-1	NA	TRBJ1-5
CASSLGPSSQQYF	TGTGCCAGCAGTTTAGGTCCTAGCAGCCAGCAGTACTTC	many	TRBV12-3/TRBV12-4	NA	TRBJ2-7
CASSFSGQSVSGANVLTF	TGTGCCAGCAGTTTTTCCGGGCAGTCAGTCTCTGGGGCCAACGTCCTGACTTTC	NA	TRBV6-2/TRBV6-3	NA	TRBJ2-6
CASSLAEGVRGQFSYEQYF	TGTGCCAGCAGCTTAGCGGAAGGGGTGAGAGGACAGTTCTCCTACGAGCAGTACTTC	many	TRBV7-2	NA	TRBJ2-7
CASSRLNTGELFF	TGTGCCAGCAGTCGACTGAACACCGGGGAGCTGTTTTTT	NA	TRBV5-5	NA	TRBJ2-2
CASGAGIYNSPLHF	TGTGCCAGCGGTGCTGGGATCTATAATTCACCCCTCCACTTT	NA	TRBV12-3/TRBV12-4	NA	TRBJ1-6